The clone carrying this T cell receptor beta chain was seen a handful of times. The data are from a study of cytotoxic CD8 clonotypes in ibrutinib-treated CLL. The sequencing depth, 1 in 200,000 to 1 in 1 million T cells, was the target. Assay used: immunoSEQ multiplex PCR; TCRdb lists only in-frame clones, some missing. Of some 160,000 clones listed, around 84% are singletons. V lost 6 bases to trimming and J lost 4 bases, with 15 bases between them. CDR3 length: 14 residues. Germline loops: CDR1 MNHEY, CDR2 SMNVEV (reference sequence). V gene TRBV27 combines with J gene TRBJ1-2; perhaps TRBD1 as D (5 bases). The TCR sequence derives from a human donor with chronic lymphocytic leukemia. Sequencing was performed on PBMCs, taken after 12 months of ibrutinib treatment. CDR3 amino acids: CASRRLTQGYGYTF. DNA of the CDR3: TGTGCCAGCAGGCGACTGACGCAGGGCTATGGCTACACCTTC.